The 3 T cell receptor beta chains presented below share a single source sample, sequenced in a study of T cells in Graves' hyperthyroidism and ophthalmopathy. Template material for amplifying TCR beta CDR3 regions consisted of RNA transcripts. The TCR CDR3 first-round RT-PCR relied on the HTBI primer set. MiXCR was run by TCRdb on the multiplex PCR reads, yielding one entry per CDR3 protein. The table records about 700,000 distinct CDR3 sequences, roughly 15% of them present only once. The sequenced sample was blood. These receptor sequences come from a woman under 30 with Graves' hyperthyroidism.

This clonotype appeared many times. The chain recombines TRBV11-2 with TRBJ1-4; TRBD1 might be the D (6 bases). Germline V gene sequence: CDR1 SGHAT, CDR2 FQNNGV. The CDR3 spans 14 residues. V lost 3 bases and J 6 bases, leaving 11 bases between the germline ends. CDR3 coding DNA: TGTGCCAGCAGCTTTCGGGGGGCTTATGAAAAACTGTTTTTT. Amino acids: CASSFRGAYEKLFF.

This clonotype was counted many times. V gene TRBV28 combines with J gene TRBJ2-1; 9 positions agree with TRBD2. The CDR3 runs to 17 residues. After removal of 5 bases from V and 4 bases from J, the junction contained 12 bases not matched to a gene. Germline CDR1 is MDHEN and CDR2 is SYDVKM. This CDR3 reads CASSLIRWREGYNEQFF. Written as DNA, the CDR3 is TGTGCCAGCAGTCTAATACGTTGGCGGGAGGGTTACAATGAGCAGTTCTTC.

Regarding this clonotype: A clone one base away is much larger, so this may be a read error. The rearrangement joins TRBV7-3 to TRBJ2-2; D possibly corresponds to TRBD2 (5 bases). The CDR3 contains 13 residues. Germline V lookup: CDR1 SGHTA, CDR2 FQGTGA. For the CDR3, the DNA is TGTGCCGGCAGCTTAGGACTCACCGGGGAGCTGTTTTTT. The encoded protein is CAGSLGLTGELFF.